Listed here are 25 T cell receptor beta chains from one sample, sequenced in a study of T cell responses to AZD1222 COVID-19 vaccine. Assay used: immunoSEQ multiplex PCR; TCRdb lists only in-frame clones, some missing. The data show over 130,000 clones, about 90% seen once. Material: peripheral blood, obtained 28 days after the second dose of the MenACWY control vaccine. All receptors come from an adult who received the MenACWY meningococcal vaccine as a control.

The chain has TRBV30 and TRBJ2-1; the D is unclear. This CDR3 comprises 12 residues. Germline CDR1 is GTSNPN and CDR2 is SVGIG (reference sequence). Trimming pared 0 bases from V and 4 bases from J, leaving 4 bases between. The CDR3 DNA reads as TGTGCCTGGAGTGTTTTGTACAATGAGCAGTTCTTC. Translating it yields CAWSVLYNEQFF. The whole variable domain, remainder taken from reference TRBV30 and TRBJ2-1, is SQTIHQWPATLVQPVGSPLSLECTVEGTSNPNLYWYRQAAGRGLQLLFYSVGIGQISSEVPQNLSASRPQDRQFILSSKKLLLSDSGFYLCAWSVLYNEQFFGPGTRLTVL.

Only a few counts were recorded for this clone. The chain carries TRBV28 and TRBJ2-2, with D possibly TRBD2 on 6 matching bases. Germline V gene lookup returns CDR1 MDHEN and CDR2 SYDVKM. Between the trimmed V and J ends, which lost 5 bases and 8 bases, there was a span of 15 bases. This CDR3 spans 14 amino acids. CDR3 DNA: TGTGCCAGCAGTCCCGAGGCGGGAAGAGGGGAGCTGTTTTTT. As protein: CASSPEAGRGELFF.

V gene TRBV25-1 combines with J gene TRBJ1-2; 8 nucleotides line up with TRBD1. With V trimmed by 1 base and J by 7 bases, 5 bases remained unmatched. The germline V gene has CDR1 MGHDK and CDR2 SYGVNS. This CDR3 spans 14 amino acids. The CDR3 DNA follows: TGTGCCAGCAGTGAATTCACAGGGGGAGCTGGCTACACCTTC. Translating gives CASSEFTGGAGYTF.

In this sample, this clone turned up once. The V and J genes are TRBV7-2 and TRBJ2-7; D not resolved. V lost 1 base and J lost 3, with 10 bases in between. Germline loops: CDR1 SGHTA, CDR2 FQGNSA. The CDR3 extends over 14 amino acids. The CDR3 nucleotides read TGTGCCAGCAGCTTAGAACAACGGAGCTACGAGCAGTACTTC. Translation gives CASSLEQRSYEQYF.

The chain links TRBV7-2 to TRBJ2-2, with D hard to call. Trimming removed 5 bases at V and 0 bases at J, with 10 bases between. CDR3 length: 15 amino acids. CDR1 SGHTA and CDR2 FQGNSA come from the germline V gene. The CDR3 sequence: CASSMDGTNTGELFF. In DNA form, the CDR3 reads TGTGCCAGCAGCATGGACGGAACGAACACCGGGGAGCTGTTTTTT.

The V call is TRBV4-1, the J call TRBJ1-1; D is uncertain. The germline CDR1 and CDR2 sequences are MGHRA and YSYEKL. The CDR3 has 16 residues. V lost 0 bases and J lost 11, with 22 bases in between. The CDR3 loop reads CASSQEGPDFSSAAFF. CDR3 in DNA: TGCGCCAGCAGCCAAGAGGGTCCAGACTTCTCTTCCGCGGCTTTCTTT.

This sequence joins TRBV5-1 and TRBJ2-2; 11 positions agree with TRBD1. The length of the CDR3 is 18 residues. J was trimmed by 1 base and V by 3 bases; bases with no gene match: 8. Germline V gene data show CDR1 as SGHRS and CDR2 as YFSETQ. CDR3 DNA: TGCGCCAGCAGCTCTTCCGGGACAGGGGGGGAGAACACCGGGGAGCTGTTTTTT. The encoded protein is CASSSSGTGGENTGELFF.

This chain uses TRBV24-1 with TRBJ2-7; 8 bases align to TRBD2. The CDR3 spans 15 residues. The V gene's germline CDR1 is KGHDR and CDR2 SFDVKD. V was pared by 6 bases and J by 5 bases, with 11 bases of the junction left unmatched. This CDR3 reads CATSRRIGRAHEQYF. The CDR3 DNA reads TGTGCCACCAGTCGGCGTATCGGGAGGGCCCACGAGCAGTACTTC.

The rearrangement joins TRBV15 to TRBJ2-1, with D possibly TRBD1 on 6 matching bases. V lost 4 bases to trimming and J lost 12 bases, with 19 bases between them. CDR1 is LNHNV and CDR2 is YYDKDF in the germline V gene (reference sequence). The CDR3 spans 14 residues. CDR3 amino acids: CATSKLGTNFGQFF. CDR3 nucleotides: TGTGCCACCAGCAAATTGGGGACAAATTTTGGGCAGTTCTTC. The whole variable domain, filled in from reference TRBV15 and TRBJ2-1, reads DAMVIQNPRYQVTQFGKPVTLSCSQTLNHNVMYWYQQKSSQAPKLLFHYYDKDFNNEADTPDNFQSRRPNTSFCFLDIRSPGLGDTAMYLCATSKLGTNFGQFFGPGTRLTVL.

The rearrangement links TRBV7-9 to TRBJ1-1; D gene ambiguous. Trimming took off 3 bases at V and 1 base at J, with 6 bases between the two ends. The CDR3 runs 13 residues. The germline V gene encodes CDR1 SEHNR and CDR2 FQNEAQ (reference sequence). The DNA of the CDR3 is TGTGCCAGCAGCTTCTCAGAGAACACTGAAGCTTTCTTT. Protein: CASSFSENTEAFF.

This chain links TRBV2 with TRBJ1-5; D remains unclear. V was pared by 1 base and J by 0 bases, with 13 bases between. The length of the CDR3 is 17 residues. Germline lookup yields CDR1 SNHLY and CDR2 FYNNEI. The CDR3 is CASSEEMPSTSNQPQHF. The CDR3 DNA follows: TGTGCCAGCAGTGAAGAGATGCCGTCAACTAGCAATCAGCCCCAGCATTTT.

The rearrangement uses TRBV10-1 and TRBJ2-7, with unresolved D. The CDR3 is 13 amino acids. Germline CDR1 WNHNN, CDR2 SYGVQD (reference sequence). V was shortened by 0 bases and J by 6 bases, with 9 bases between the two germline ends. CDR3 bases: TGCGCCAGCAGTGAGTCTTCAGGTTCCGAGCAGTACTTC. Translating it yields CASSESSGSEQYF.

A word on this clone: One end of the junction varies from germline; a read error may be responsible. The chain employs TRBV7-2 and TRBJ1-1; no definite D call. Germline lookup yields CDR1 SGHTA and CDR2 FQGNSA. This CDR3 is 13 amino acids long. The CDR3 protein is CASSLAGNTEAFF. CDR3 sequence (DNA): TGTGCCAGCAGCCTAGCAGGGAACACTGAAGCTTTCTTT.

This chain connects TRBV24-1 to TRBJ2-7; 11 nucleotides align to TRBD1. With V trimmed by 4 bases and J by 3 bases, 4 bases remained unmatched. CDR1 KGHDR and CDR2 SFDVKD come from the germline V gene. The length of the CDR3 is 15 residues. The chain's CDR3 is CATSDSGTGGYEQYF. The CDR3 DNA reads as TGTGCCACCAGTGACTCCGGGACAGGGGGCTACGAGCAGTACTTC.

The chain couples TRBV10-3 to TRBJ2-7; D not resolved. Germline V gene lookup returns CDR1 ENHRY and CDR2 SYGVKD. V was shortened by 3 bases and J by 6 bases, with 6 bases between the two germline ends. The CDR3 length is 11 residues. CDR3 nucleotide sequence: TGTGCCATCAGTGATTTCGCCGAGCAGTACTTC. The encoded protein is CAISDFAEQYF.

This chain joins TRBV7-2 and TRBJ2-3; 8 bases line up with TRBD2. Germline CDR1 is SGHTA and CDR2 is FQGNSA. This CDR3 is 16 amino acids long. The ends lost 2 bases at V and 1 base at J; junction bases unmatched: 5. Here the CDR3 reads CASSLQTGGGTDTQYF. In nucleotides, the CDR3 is TGTGCCAGCAGCTTACAAACGGGGGGGGGCACAGATACGCAGTATTTT.

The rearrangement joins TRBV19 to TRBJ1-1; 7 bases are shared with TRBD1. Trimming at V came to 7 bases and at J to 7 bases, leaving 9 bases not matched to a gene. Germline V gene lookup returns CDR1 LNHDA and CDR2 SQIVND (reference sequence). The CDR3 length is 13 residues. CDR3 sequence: CASNGAGGGEAFF. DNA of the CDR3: TGTGCCAGTAACGGAGCAGGGGGTGGTGAAGCTTTCTTT. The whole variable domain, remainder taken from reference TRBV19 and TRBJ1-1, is DGGITQSPKYLFRKEGQNVTLSCEQNLNHDAMYWYRQDPGQGLRLIYYSQIVNDFQKGDIAEGYSVSREKKESFPLTVTSAQKNPTAFYLCASNGAGGGEAFFGQGTRLTVV.

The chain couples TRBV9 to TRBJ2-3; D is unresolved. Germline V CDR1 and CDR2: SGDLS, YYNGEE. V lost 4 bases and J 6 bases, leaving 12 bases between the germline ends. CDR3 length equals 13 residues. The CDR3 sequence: CASSIRYSDTQYF. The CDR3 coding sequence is TGTGCCAGCAGCATTAGGTATTCGGATACGCAGTATTTT.

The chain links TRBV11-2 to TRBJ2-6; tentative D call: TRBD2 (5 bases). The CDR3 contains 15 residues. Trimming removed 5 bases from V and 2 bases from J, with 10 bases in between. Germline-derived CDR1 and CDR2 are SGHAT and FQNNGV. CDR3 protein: CASSQTGTGANVLTF. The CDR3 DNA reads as TGTGCCAGCAGCCAGACGGGGACTGGGGCCAACGTCCTGACTTTC.

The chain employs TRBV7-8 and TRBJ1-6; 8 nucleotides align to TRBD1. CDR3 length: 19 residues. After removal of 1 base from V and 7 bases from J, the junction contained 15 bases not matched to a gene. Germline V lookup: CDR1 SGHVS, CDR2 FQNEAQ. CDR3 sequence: CASSLGIAKTHRGNSPLHF. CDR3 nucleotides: TGTGCCAGCAGCTTAGGTATTGCAAAAACCCACAGGGGGAATTCACCCCTCCACTTT.

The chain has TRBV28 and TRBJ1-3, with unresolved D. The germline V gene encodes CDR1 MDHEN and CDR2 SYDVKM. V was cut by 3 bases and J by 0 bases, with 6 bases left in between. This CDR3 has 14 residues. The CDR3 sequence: CASSFLSSGNTIYF. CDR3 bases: TGTGCCAGCAGTTTTCTGAGCTCTGGAAACACCATATATTTT.

The CDR3 nucleotides read TGTGCCAGCAGTGAATTAGAAAATAGCAATCAGCCCCAGCATTTT. Protein: CASSELENSNQPQHF. This sequence joins TRBV2 and TRBJ1-5; D gene unclear. V lost 2 bases, J lost 0 bases, and 8 bases lay in between. Germline CDR1 is SNHLY and CDR2 is FYNNEI. CDR3 length equals 15 residues.

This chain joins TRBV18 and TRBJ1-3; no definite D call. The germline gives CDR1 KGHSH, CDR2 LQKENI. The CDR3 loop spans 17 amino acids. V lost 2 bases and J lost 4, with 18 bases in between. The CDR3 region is CASSPIGTGSLGNTIYF. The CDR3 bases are TGTGCCAGCTCACCAATAGGAACGGGCTCGTTGGGAAACACCATATATTTT.

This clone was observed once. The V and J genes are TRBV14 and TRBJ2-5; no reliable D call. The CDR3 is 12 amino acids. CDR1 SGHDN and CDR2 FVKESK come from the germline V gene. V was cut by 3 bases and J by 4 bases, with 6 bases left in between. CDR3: CASSHILETQYF. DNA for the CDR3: TGTGCCAGCAGCCATATCCTAGAGACCCAGTACTTC.

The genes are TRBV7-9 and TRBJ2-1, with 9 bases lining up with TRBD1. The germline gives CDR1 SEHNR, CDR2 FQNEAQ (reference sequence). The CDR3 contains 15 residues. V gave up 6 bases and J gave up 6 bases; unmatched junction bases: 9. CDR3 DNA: TGTGCCAGCAGAACCGGGACAGGGCCTTTCAATGAGCAGTTCTTC. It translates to CASRTGTGPFNEQFF.